This T cell receptor beta chain was recovered during a study of read filtering for tumor transcriptome and immune sequencing. As for the study in general: By R-ISS, stages I, II and III held approximately 8, 17 and 7 patients. Study conclusions and caveats: About four fifths of IR-seq clonotypes had one read, totaling approximately 3.3% of reads; RNA-seq: 74.6% and 44.6%.

The library was built from roughly 400 ng RNA with molecular barcoded adaptors for alpha/delta and beta/gamma chains. TCRdb itself ran the reads through MiXCR, one entry per CDR3 protein. The data contain 100,000 to 150,000 distinct CDR3 sequences, roughly 13% of them singletons. The J segment lost 4 bases and the V segment lost 6 bases, leaving 7 bases of the junction unmatched. Germline V gives CDR1 ENHRY, CDR2 SYGVKD. The CDR3 is 14 amino acids. This clonotype was detected a few times. What it binds is not known. The specimen sequenced was a population of CD138-negative cells sorted from bone marrow. The genes are TRBV10-3 and TRBJ2-5, with TRBD1 matching 8 bases. This TCR was sampled from a donor at least 40 years old with multiple myeloma. The chain's CDR3 is CAIRVGQGIETQYF. As DNA, the CDR3 is TGTGCCATCAGAGTTGGACAGGGCATAGAGACCCAGTACTTC.